These T cell receptor beta chains were read from a single sample in a study of siplizumab effects on memory and regulatory T cells. The method was immunoSEQ multiplex PCR; TCRdb's version includes in-frame clones alone and lacks a portion of them. The sample lists more than 85,000 clones; approximately 90% were seen once. Sequences were obtained from Tregs sorted from blood. The receptors were sampled from a human donor in good health. Both conserved end residues are trimmed from each CDR3. The D gene is left open where the match is weak.

TRBV6-1	TRBJ1-1	12	-	ASSQQAWNTEAF
TRBV6-1	TRBJ2-1	18	-	ASSVLARGLRTSFDIRQF
TRBV10-3	TRBJ2-1	12	TRBD2	AISGLAGSFWQF
TRBV9	TRBJ2-1	12	-	ASSVVGQYNEQF
TRBV5-1	TRBJ2-5	16	TRBD2	ASSLGGTTTPGLETQY
TRBV7-8	TRBJ2-1	13	-	ASSLLGTFYNEQF
TRBV5-5	TRBJ2-1	14	TRBD2	ASSLSGTSASHEQF
TRBV7-9	TRBJ2-2	11	-	ASSLGPTGELF
TRBV5-1	TRBJ2-3	12	TRBD1	ASSKDRGGDTQY
TRBV4-2	TRBJ2-5	14	TRBD2	ASSQDSGGIQETQY
TRBV19	TRBJ1-3	13	-	ASSTAGISGNTIY
TRBV5-1	TRBJ2-7	17	-	ASSRLPKSVISQTYEQY
TRBV5-1	TRBJ2-2	18	TRBD1	ASSLIFGTGGWLSTGELF
TRBV29-1	TRBJ2-7	12	TRBD2	SVNSGRGAYEQY
TRBV5-1	TRBJ2-2	14	-	ASSQSRGTNTGELF
TRBV11-2	TRBJ2-1	17	TRBD2	ASRATGLAGVGTYNEQF
TRBV6-1	TRBJ1-6	14	-	ASSDGSLAKGSPLH
TRBV6-5	TRBJ2-7	12	TRBD1	ASSGTGGSYEQY
TRBV2	TRBJ2-2	13	-	ASSGGGYYPGELF
TRBV25-1	TRBJ2-5	13	TRBD1	ASSVGQGMLGTQY
TRBV5-5	TRBJ2-2	12	-	ASSRQAGTGELF
TRBV6-1	TRBJ2-3	13	TRBD2	ASSLLAGATDTQY